These T cell receptor beta chains were read from a single sample in a study of blood T cell repertoires in COVID-19. The table came from immunoSEQ multiplex PCR; TCRdb's copy has only in-frame clones and leaves some out. The table has around 55,000 clones, about 91% seen once; the top ten hold roughly 3.7%. The sample taken for sequencing was peripheral blood. The origin of the receptors is a man aged 40-55 years with COVID-19, enrolled during active disease. Each CDR3 is given with its conserved first and last residue. Fields, in order: CDR3 length, clone size, D gene, V gene, J gene, CDR3 protein, CDR3 DNA. The D gene is left open where the match is weak. Expanded clones are given a class, and other clones once, few, many or no size at all.

14	few	NA	TRBV14	TRBJ2-6	CASSQWPGANVLTF	TGTGCCAGCAGCCAATGGCCTGGGGCCAACGTCCTGACTTTC
15	NA	TRBD2	TRBV9	TRBJ2-3	CASSRGGVRTDTQYF	TGTGCCAGCAGCCGCGGGGGAGTTCGCACAGATACGCAGTATTTT
14	NA	NA	TRBV28	TRBJ1-5	CASCRGDYNQPQHF	TGTGCCAGCTGTCGAGGAGATTACAATCAGCCCCAGCATTTT
15	NA	TRBD2	TRBV7-3	TRBJ2-1	CASSLGLAGKNEQFF	TGTGCCAGCAGCTTAGGACTAGCGGGAAAGAATGAGCAGTTCTTC
14	NA	NA	TRBV14	TRBJ1-2	CASSQERQNYGYTF	TGTGCCAGCAGCCAGGAGAGACAGAACTATGGCTACACCTTC
14	NA	NA	TRBV6-2/TRBV6-3	TRBJ1-1	CASSIRREGTEAFF	TGTGCCAGCAGCATCAGACGGGAGGGAACTGAAGCTTTCTTT
15	NA	NA	TRBV5-1	TRBJ2-1	CASSLAPAVYNEQFF	TGCGCCAGCAGCTTGGCCCCGGCGGTTTACAATGAGCAGTTCTTC
15	NA	TRBD1	TRBV28	TRBJ2-1	CASSSPGTGFNEQFF	TGTGCCAGCAGCTCTCCCGGGACAGGTTTCAATGAGCAGTTCTTC
13	NA	NA	TRBV29-1	TRBJ1-1	CSVSRGGGTEAFF	TGCAGCGTTAGTCGAGGGGGTGGCACTGAAGCTTTCTTT
14	NA	NA	TRBV20-1	TRBJ2-5	CSASNAAAPETQYF	TGCAGTGCTAGTAATGCGGCTGCTCCAGAGACCCAGTACTTC
17	few	NA	TRBV7-6	TRBJ1-5	CASSLAGVRTEDQPQHF	TGTGCCAGCAGCTTAGCGGGGGTCCGGACAGAAGATCAGCCCCAGCATTTT
19	once	TRBD2	TRBV19	TRBJ2-1	CASSPRLAGAPWTRNEQFF	TGTGCCAGTAGTCCAAGACTAGCGGGGGCCCCCTGGACTAGGAATGAGCAGTTCTTC
15	once	TRBD2	TRBV6-5	TRBJ2-3	CASSSGGGNTDTQYF	TGTGCCAGCAGTTCGGGCGGGGGTAACACAGATACGCAGTATTTT
11	NA	NA	TRBV3-1/TRBV3-2	TRBJ2-5	CASRGRETQYF	TGTGCCAGCAGGGGCCGGGAGACCCAGTACTTC
13	NA	NA	TRBV19	TRBJ1-1	CASSGQKNTEAFF	TGTGCCAGTAGTGGTCAGAAGAACACTGAAGCTTTCTTT
14	few	TRBD1	TRBV3-1/TRBV3-2	TRBJ1-5	CASSPGGPYQPQHF	TGTGCCAGCAGCCCAGGGGGACCCTATCAGCCCCAGCATTTT
16	NA	TRBD2	TRBV5-1	TRBJ2-5	CASKRSGGGGGETQYF	TGCGCCAGCAAACGATCCGGCGGGGGGGGCGGGGAGACCCAGTACTTC
11	NA	NA	TRBV6-5	TRBJ2-7	CASSHGQKQYF	TGTGCCAGCAGTCACGGACAGAAGCAGTACTTC
15	NA	TRBD1	TRBV11-3	TRBJ2-7	CASSSNRGSSYEQYF	TGTGCCAGCAGCTCAAACAGGGGATCGTCCTACGAGCAGTACTTC
13	NA	NA	TRBV12-3/TRBV12-4	TRBJ2-7	CASSLDSSYEQYF	TGTGCCAGCAGTCTGGACAGCTCCTACGAGCAGTACTTC
14	NA	NA	TRBV19	TRBJ1-5	CASSILVGRQPQHF	TGTGCCAGTAGTATACTTGTGGGGAGGCAGCCCCAGCATTTT
13	NA	NA	TRBV28	TRBJ1-5	CASRAGGNQPQHF	TGTGCCAGCAGGGCGGGGGGTAATCAGCCCCAGCATTTT
16	NA	TRBD1	TRBV2	TRBJ1-2	CASSDQGVRSNYGYTF	TGTGCCAGCAGTGACCAGGGGGTCCGGTCTAACTATGGCTACACCTTC
13	NA	TRBD1	TRBV3-1/TRBV3-2	TRBJ1-6	CASLGQTNSPLHF	TGTGCCAGCTTGGGACAGACTAATTCACCCCTCCACTTT
15	NA	NA	TRBV7-2	TRBJ2-3	CASSLRNAGADTQYF	TGTGCCAGCAGCTTAAGAAACGCCGGGGCAGATACGCAGTATTTT
13	NA	NA	TRBV28	TRBJ1-2	CASSGNTPYGYTF	TGTGCCAGCAGCGGGAACACGCCATATGGCTACACCTTC
14	few	TRBD1	TRBV5-1	TRBJ1-2	CASSIRDSNYGYTF	TGCGCCAGCAGCATCCGGGACAGCAACTATGGCTACACCTTC
12	NA	NA	TRBV28	TRBJ1-3	CASSFERRFIYF	TGTGCCAGCAGTTTTGAGCGAAGGTTCATATATTTT
18	NA	NA	TRBV21-1	TRBJ2-7	CASSLCLGRGRKSYEQYF	TGTGCCAGCAGCCTGTGTCTTGGCCGCGGGAGGAAATCCTACGAGCAGTACTTC
12	NA	NA	TRBV29-1	TRBJ2-7	CSVGRTNYEQYF	TGCAGCGTTGGGCGGACTAACTACGAGCAGTACTTC
15	once	NA	TRBV6-4	TRBJ1-2	CASIADRLSDYGYTF	TGTGCCAGCATCGCCGACAGGCTCTCCGACTATGGCTACACCTTC
15	NA	TRBD1	TRBV6-5	TRBJ1-1	CASRKRGQGITEAFF	TGTGCCAGCAGGAAAAGGGGACAGGGTATCACTGAAGCTTTCTTT
15	NA	NA	TRBV7-3	TRBJ2-2	CASSLRGPPAGELFF	TGTGCCAGCAGCTTGCGGGGGCCGCCGGCCGGGGAGCTGTTTTTT
20	NA	NA	TRBV11-2	TRBJ1-4	CASSLDRGPLGQLTNEKLFF	TGTGCCAGCAGCTTAGATCGAGGCCCCCTCGGCCAACTCACGAATGAAAAACTGTTTTTT
16	NA	TRBD2	TRBV6-2/TRBV6-3	TRBJ2-1	CASCWGTSGGYNEQFF	TGTGCCAGCTGTTGGGGGACTAGCGGGGGGTACAATGAGCAGTTCTTC
16	once	TRBD2	TRBV7-8	TRBJ2-5	CASSLGLAGGSETQYF	TGTGCCAGCAGCTTAGGGCTAGCGGGGGGGAGCGAGACCCAGTACTTC
11	NA	NA	TRBV29-1	TRBJ1-2	CSGEQAFGYTF	TGCAGCGGCGAACAGGCTTTTGGCTACACCTTC
14	NA	NA	TRBV28	TRBJ1-1	CASSLGGRGTEAFF	TGTGCCAGCAGTTTAGGGGGACGGGGGACTGAAGCTTTCTTT
12	NA	NA	TRBV6-5	TRBJ1-6	CASRGGTSPLHF	TGTGCCAGCAGGGGGGGTACTTCACCCCTCCACTTT
15	once	TRBD2	TRBV2	TRBJ2-1	CASSLLAGGLDEQFF	TGTGCCAGCAGTCTACTAGCGGGGGGGTTGGATGAGCAGTTCTTC
16	NA	NA	TRBV5-4	TRBJ1-1	CASSPGRTGTNTEAFF	TGTGCCAGCAGCCCGGGACGTACAGGGACCAACACTGAAGCTTTCTTT
14	NA	NA	TRBV21-1	TRBJ1-2	CASSKWWEGYGYTF	TGTGCCAGCAGCAAATGGTGGGAGGGCTATGGCTACACCTTC
17	NA	TRBD2	TRBV4-1	TRBJ2-5	CASSQEGTSGRGETQYF	TGCGCCAGCAGCCAAGAGGGGACTAGCGGGAGAGGGGAGACCCAGTACTTC
14	NA	TRBD2	TRBV27	TRBJ2-7	CASSLRDGGYEQYF	TGTGCCAGCAGTTTAAGGGACGGGGGGTACGAGCAGTACTTC
18	NA	TRBD2	TRBV6-4	TRBJ2-3	CASSSGTSGGAGLDTQYF	TGTGCCAGCAGCTCCGGGACTAGCGGGGGGGCTGGTTTGGATACGCAGTATTTT
13	once	NA	TRBV9	TRBJ2-5	CASSGGIQETQYF	TGTGCCAGCAGCGGAGGGATTCAAGAGACCCAGTACTTC
15	NA	TRBD1	TRBV18	TRBJ2-7	CASSPDRERTYEQYF	TGTGCCAGCTCACCAGACAGGGAACGTACCTACGAGCAGTACTTC
14	NA	NA	TRBV27	TRBJ2-1	CASTGGRPAGEQFF	TGTGCCAGCACAGGCGGGCGGCCGGCGGGAGAGCAGTTCTTC
15	NA	NA	TRBV10-2	TRBJ1-5	CASSEWGVTDQPQHF	TGCGCCAGCAGTGAGTGGGGCGTCACCGATCAGCCCCAGCATTTT
18	NA	TRBD1	TRBV10-3	TRBJ1-3	CAISHGSRGLLSGNTIYF	TGTGCCATCAGTCACGGGAGCAGGGGGCTCCTCTCTGGAAACACCATATATTTT
15	NA	NA	TRBV2	TRBJ2-2	CASSVETTITGELFF	TGTGCCAGCAGTGTTGAAACTACCATCACCGGGGAGCTGTTTTTT
15	few	TRBD2	TRBV10-3	TRBJ2-7	CATELAGGRENEQYF	TGTGCCACCGAACTAGCGGGAGGCCGGGAGAACGAGCAGTACTTC